One sample yielded the 22 T cell receptor beta chains listed below, sequenced in a study of Ad26.COV2.S vaccination and SARS-CoV-2 variants. Assay used: immunoSEQ multiplex PCR; TCRdb lists only in-frame clones, some missing. The sample has about 320,000 clones, approximately 87% seen once. Sample treatment: some 19 received Ad26.COV2.S at low or high dose, single or two shots; 5 received placebo; per-sample allocation not given. All samples were drawn on day 63, counting from the first vaccine or placebo injection. The starting material was peripheral blood, obtained in a trial of Ad26.COV2.S vaccine versus placebo. These receptors originate from a person aged 18-65 years who received the Ad26.COV2.S COVID-19 vaccine or a placebo.

The genes are TRBV6-5 and TRBJ1-1; 7 nucleotides match TRBD1. V dropped 4 bases and J dropped 5; count of bases not matched to a gene: 7. Per the germline V gene, CDR1 is MNHEY and CDR2 is SVGAGI. The CDR3 consists of 14 residues. The DNA of the CDR3 is TGTGCCAGCAGTTTTAGGGGGCCAGGTACTGAAGCTTTCTTT. It encodes CASSFRGPGTEAFF.

V is TRBV7-2 and J is TRBJ2-4; possibly TRBD2 for D (5 bases). Deletions cut 3 bases from V and 3 bases from J, with 6 bases between. The CDR3 contains 13 residues. Germline V gene lookup returns CDR1 SGHTA and CDR2 FQGNSA. CDR3 nucleotide sequence: TGTGCCAGCAGCTTCGGGGTCAAAAACATTCAGTACTTC. Encoded protein: CASSFGVKNIQYF.

This clone came up a few times. The J gene is TRBJ2-7, the V gene TRBV11-3, with D tentatively TRBD2 (5 bases). The CDR3 covers 14 residues. V was trimmed by 1 base and J by 0 bases, leaving 7 bases between them. Germline V CDR1 and CDR2: SGHNT, YENEEA. The CDR3 reads CASSLVGGSYEQYV. In nucleotides, the CDR3 is TGTGCCAGCAGCTTAGTAGGAGGCTCCTACGAGCAGTACGTC.

This clone was detected only a few times. V usage is TRBV5-1 and J usage is TRBJ1-1; weak D call: TRBD1 (5 bases). The CDR3 is made up of 12 amino acids. Germline CDR1 SGHRS, CDR2 YFSETQ. The V gene lost 4 bases and the J gene lost 8 bases, with 12 bases spanning the gap. The chain's CDR3 is CASSPPGEEAFF. Here the CDR3 DNA reads TGCGCCAGCAGCCCTCCGGGGGAGGAAGCTTTCTTT.

The rearrangement links TRBV5-1 to TRBJ1-3, with D tentatively TRBD1 (6 bases). The CDR3 has 16 amino acids. Germline values: CDR1 SGHRS, CDR2 YFSETQ. Trimming removed 0 bases from V and 2 bases from J, with 12 bases in between. CDR3 residues: CASSLGGQLAGNTIYF. In DNA, the CDR3 is TGCGCCAGCAGCTTGGGTGGACAGTTGGCTGGAAACACCATATATTTT.

The chain is built from TRBV19 and TRBJ2-5, with D perhaps TRBD2 (5 bases). Trimming removed 6 bases at V and 7 bases at J, with 15 bases between. Germline assignment: CDR1 LNHDA and CDR2 SQIVND (reference sequence). CDR3 size: 13 residues. CDR3 nucleotides: TGTGCCAGTAGAACAACGGGGTTTGGGACCCAGTACTTC. Its translation is CASRTTGFGTQYF. Together with reference TRBV19 and TRBJ2-5, the CDR3 gives the full variable domain: DGGITQSPKYLFRKEGQNVTLSCEQNLNHDAMYWYRQDPGQGLRLIYYSQIVNDFQKGDIAEGYSVSREKKESFPLTVTSAQKNPTAFYLCASRTTGFGTQYFGPGTRLLVL.

The genes are TRBV7-9 and TRBJ2-7, with D perhaps TRBD1 or TRBD2 (5 bases each). This CDR3 spans 15 amino acids. Trimming pared 5 bases from V and 9 bases from J, leaving 23 bases between. Germline V CDR1 and CDR2: SEHNR, FQNEAQ (reference sequence). CDR3 sequence reads: CASSPVIPGASWQYF. CDR3 DNA: TGTGCCAGCAGCCCTGTAATCCCCGGGGCTAGTTGGCAGTACTTC.

The genes are TRBV12-3 or TRBV12-4 and TRBJ1-1; D is possibly TRBD1 (6 bases). The V and J ends lost 5 bases and 7 bases respectively, with 11 bases between them. This CDR3 is 12 amino acids long. The CDR3 region is CASSILQGEAFF. The DNA for the CDR3 is TGTGCCAGCAGTATCTTACAGGGTGAAGCTTTCTTT.

The gene calls are TRBV4-3 and TRBJ2-3; D is ambiguous. V shed 2 bases and J shed 2 bases, with 11 bases lying between them. CDR1 and CDR2 (germline): LGHNA, YSLEER. The CDR3 is 15 residues long. The CDR3, as DNA: TGCGCCAGCAGCCAAAATCCTAGGCCCACAGATACGCAGTATTTT. Its translation: CASSQNPRPTDTQYF.

The chain recombines TRBV3-1 (or the pseudogene TRBV3-2) with TRBJ2-7, with 9 bases aligning to TRBD1. The J segment lost 2 bases and the V segment lost 1 base, leaving 12 bases of the junction unmatched. Germline CDR1 LGHDT, CDR2 YNNKEL (reference sequence). The CDR3 length is 18 residues. The CDR3 nucleotides are TGTGCCAGCAGCCAAGGAACAGGGGGCACCTTTCGACCCTACGAGCAGTACTTC. Its protein product is CASSQGTGGTFRPYEQYF.

This chain joins TRBV6-4 and TRBJ2-1, with 10 bases fitting TRBD1. Trimming cost V 5 bases and J 5 bases; bases outside gene matches: 9. The CDR3 loop spans 16 amino acids. Germline CDR1 reads MRHNA; CDR2 reads SNTAGT. CDR3: CASSLRTGGKDNEQFF. The CDR3 DNA follows: TGTGCCAGCAGTCTCAGGACAGGGGGGAAAGACAATGAGCAGTTCTTC.

V usage is TRBV7-2 and J usage is TRBJ1-5; D gene uncertain. CDR1 and CDR2 (germline): SGHTA, FQGNSA. Trimming left V 4 bases short and J 5 bases short, with 9 bases between. The CDR3 has 13 amino acids. CDR3 residues: CASSSEVDQPQHF. As DNA, the CDR3 is TGTGCCAGCAGCTCCGAGGTAGATCAGCCCCAGCATTTT.

The chain is built from TRBV18 and TRBJ1-2, with 8 bases that match TRBD1. The CDR3 contains 14 residues. Germline V gives CDR1 KGHSH, CDR2 LQKENI. V gave up 6 bases and J gave up 5 bases; unmatched junction bases: 8. CDR3 DNA: TGTGCCAGCTCTCCCCAGGGGGCTTGGTATGGCTACACCTTC. Translation gives CASSPQGAWYGYTF.

This clone was detected a few times. CDR3 residues: CASSLIGETQYF. Written as DNA, the CDR3 is TGTGCCAGCAGTTTGATAGGAGAGACCCAGTACTTC. The chain has TRBV28 and TRBJ2-5; D is unclear. Germline CDR1 and CDR2: MDHEN and SYDVKM. The ends were cut back, 3 bases at V and 4 bases at J, with 6 bases in the middle. The CDR3 sequence is 12 residues long. Variable domain in full (rest from reference TRBV28 and TRBJ2-5): DVKVTQSSRYLVKRTGEKVFLECVQDMDHENMFWYRQDPGLGLRLIYFSYDVKMKEKGDIPEGYSVSREKKERFSLILESASTNQTSMYLCASSLIGETQYFGPGTRLLVL.

The chain carries TRBV28 and TRBJ2-4, with D possibly being TRBD1 or TRBD2 (7 bases each). The length of the CDR3 is 13 residues. Trimming cost V 9 bases and J 6 bases, with 15 bases left between them. Germline V gene sequence: CDR1 MDHEN, CDR2 SYDVKM. CDR3 nucleotide sequence: TGTGCCAGTAATCCAGGGGGGGTAAACATTCAGTACTTC. The encoded protein is CASNPGGVNIQYF. Full variable domain (missing parts from reference TRBV28 and TRBJ2-4): DVKVTQSSRYLVKRTGEKVFLECVQDMDHENMFWYRQDPGLGLRLIYFSYDVKMKEKGDIPEGYSVSREKKERFSLILESASTNQTSMYLCASNPGGVNIQYFGAGTRLSVL.

V and J are TRBV11-3 and TRBJ1-1; D not resolved. The length of the CDR3 is 15 residues. Deletions cut 4 bases from V and 3 bases from J, with 15 bases between. Per the germline V gene, CDR1 is SGHNT and CDR2 is YENEEA. DNA for the CDR3: TGTGCCAGCAGCTCGCCGGGCCTCAAATACACTGAAGCTTTCTTT. Translation: CASSSPGLKYTEAFF.

The V call is TRBV18, the J call TRBJ1-1, with D uncertain. CDR3 length: 13 amino acids. Per germline, CDR1 KGHSH and CDR2 LQKENI. Trimming removed 2 bases from V and 3 bases from J, with 7 bases in between. The CDR3 spells CASSPISDTEAFF. CDR3 DNA sequence: TGTGCCAGCTCACCAATAAGTGACACTGAAGCTTTCTTT.

The DNA for the CDR3 is TGTGCCATCAGCCCGGACAGCTCCTACGAGCAGTACTTC. Translation gives CAISPDSSYEQYF. The chain has TRBV10-3 and TRBJ2-7; the D gene is possibly TRBD1 (6 bases). V shed 6 bases and J shed 0 bases, with 9 bases lying between them. CDR1 is ENHRY and CDR2 is SYGVKD in the germline V gene. This CDR3 spans 13 amino acids.

The chain combines TRBV4-3 with TRBJ2-2; possibly TRBD1 for D (6 bases). Germline CDR1 and CDR2: LGHNA and YSLEER. Trimming removed 0 bases from V and 5 bases from J, with 10 bases in between. The CDR3 is 15 amino acids. This CDR3 reads CASSQEYRGTGELFF. For the CDR3, the DNA is TGCGCCAGCAGCCAAGAATATAGGGGGACCGGGGAGCTGTTTTTT.

This chain joins TRBV27 and TRBJ1-3; 9 nucleotides align to TRBD1. V was pared by 6 bases and J by 2 bases, with 2 bases of the junction left unmatched. The CDR3 sequence is 14 residues long. CDR1 is MNHEY and CDR2 is SMNVEV in the germline V gene (reference sequence). The CDR3 region has the DNA TGTGCCAGCAGAAGGACAGGGGCTGGAAACACCATATATTTT. Protein: CASRRTGAGNTIYF.

This clone was seen more than once but under ten times. This sequence joins TRBV9 and TRBJ1-3, with D unresolved. CDR3 length: 16 residues. Germline V gene data show CDR1 as SGDLS and CDR2 as YYNGEE. V lost 0 bases and J 1 base, leaving 11 bases between the germline ends. CDR3 nucleotide sequence: TGTGCCAGCAGCGTAGCGTTGCGAGATTCTGGAAACACCATATATTTT. Encoded protein: CASSVALRDSGNTIYF.

The V gene is TRBV5-1, the J gene TRBJ2-3; D is uncertain. Germline V CDR1 and CDR2: SGHRS, YFSETQ. The CDR3 extends over 14 amino acids. Trimming stripped 1 base from V and 4 bases from J, with 10 bases between. The CDR3 spells CASSLTSSPDTQYF. CDR3 coding DNA: TGCGCCAGCAGCTTGACCTCATCCCCAGATACGCAGTATTTT.